This record looks at one T cell receptor (beta chain) sequence and its context. V was pared by 0 bases and J by 2 bases, with 18 bases between. CDR1 is MNHEY, CDR2 SVGEGT, per germline. CDR3 length: 18 amino acids. Using constant-segment primers, 5'RACE produced TCR alpha and TCR beta cDNA libraries carrying sample barcodes and UMIs. TCRdb re-called the 5' RACE reads through MiXCR, storing one row per CDR3 protein. The sample comprises about 320,000 distinct CDR3 sequences, 13% to 15% of which are singletons, and 21% rests with the top ten. The data belong to a study of T-cell memory formation after mild COVID-19. Overall study: Largely donor-specific sequence clusters came from two donors.

The sample comprised PBMCs or a T cell subset sorted from them (not recorded which). V gene TRBV6-2 or TRBV6-3 combines with J gene TRBJ2-3; weak D call: TRBD2 (6 bases). The clonotype originates from a man younger than 30 who had mild COVID-19 (a few samples of this study predate the infection). Cell type and time point are not known. This CDR3 reads CASSYSTLVAGNTDTQYF. The CDR3 DNA reads as TGTGCCAGCAGTTACTCCACTTTAGTGGCGGGAAACACAGATACGCAGTATTTT.